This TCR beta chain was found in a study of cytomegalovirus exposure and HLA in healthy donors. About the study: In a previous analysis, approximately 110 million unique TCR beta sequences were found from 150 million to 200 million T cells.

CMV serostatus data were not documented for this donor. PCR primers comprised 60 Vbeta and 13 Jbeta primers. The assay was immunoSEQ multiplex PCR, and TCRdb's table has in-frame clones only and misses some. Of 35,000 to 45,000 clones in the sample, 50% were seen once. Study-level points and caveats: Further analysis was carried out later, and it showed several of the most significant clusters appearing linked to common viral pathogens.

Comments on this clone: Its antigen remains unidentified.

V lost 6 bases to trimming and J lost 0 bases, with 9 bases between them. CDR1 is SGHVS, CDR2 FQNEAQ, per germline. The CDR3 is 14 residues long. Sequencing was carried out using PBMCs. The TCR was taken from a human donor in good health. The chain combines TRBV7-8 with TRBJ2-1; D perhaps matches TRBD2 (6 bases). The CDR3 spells CASSHGSSYNEQFF. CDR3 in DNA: TGTGCCAGCAGTCACGGGAGCTCCTACAATGAGCAGTTCTTC.